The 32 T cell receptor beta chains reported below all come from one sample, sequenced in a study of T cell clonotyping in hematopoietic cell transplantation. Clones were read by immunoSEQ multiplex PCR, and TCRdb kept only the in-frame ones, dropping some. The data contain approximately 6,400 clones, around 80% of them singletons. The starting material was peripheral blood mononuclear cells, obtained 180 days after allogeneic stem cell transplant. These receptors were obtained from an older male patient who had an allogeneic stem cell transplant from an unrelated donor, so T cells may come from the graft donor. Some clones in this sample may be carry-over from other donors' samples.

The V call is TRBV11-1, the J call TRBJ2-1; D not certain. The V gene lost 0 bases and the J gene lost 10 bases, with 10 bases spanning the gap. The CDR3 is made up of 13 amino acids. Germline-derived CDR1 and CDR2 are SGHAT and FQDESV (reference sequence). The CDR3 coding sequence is TGTGCCAGCAGCTTAGCGCGGTTTGGGGAGCAGTTCTTC. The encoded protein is CASSLARFGEQFF.

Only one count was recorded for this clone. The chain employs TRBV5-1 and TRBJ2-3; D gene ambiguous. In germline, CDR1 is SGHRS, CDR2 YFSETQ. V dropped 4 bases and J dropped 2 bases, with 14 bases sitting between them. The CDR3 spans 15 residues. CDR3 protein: CASSADRRPTDTQYF. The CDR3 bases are TGCGCCAGCAGCGCCGATAGGCGTCCCACAGATACGCAGTATTTT.

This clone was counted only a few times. Here the CDR3 reads CAGASGRWEQYF. CDR3 sequence (DNA): TGTGCCGGGGCTAGCGGGAGATGGGAGCAGTACTTC. The V gene is TRBV30, the J gene TRBJ2-7, with 10 bases aligning to TRBD2. Germline trimming cut 8 bases from V and 7 bases from J; bases unmatched to any gene: 8. Germline CDR1 GTSNPN, CDR2 SVGIG (reference sequence). The CDR3 totals 12 residues.

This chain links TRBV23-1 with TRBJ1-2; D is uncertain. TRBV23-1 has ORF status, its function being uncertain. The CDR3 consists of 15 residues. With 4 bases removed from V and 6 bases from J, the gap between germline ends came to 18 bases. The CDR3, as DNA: TGCGCCAGCAGTCCGAAAACCGGACGGGAGGATGGCTACACCTTC. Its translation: CASSPKTGREDGYTF.

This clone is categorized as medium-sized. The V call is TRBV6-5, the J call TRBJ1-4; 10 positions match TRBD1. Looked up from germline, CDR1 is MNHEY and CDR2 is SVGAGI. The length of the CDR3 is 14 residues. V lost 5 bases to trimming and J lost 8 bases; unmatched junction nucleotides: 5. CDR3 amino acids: CASSGDRGVEKLFF. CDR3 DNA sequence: TGTGCCAGCAGTGGGGACAGGGGAGTCGAAAAACTGTTTTTT.

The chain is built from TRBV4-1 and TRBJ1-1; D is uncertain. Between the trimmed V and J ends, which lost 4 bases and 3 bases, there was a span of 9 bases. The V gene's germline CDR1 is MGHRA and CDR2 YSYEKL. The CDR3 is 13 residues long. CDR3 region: CASSPGRDTEAFF. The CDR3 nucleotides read TGCGCCAGCAGCCCCGGCAGAGACACTGAAGCTTTCTTT.

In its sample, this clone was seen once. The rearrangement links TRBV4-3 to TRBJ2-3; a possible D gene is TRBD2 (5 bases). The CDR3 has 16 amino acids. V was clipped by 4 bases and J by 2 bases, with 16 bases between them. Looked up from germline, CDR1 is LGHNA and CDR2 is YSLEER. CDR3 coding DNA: TGCGCCAGCAGCCCACGTGTTGCGGGTAACACAGATACGCAGTATTTT. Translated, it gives CASSPRVAGNTDTQYF.

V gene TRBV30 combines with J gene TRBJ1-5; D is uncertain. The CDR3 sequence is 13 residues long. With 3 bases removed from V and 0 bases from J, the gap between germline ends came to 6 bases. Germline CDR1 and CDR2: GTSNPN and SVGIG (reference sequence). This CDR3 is CAWSQDSNQPQHF. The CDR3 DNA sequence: TGTGCCTGGAGCCAGGATAGCAATCAGCCCCAGCATTTT.

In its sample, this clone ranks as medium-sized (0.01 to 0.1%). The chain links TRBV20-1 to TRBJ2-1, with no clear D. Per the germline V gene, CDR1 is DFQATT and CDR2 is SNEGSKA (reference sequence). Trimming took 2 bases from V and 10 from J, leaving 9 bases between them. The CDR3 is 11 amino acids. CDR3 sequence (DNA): TGCAGTGCTAGAACTGTGGAAGAGCAGTTCTTC. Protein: CSARTVEEQFF.

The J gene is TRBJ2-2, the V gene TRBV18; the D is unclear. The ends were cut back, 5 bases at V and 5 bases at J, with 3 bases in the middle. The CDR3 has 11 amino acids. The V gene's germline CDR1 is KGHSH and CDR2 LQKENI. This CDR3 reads CASSETGELFF. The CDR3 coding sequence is TGTGCCAGCTCAGAGACCGGGGAGCTGTTTTTT.

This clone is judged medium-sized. The CDR3 DNA follows: TGTGCCAGCAGTTTATCGGGGATTAACACTGAAGCTTTCTTT. Its translation: CASSLSGINTEAFF. The chain is built from TRBV27 and TRBJ1-1, with D hard to call. V lost 0 bases, J lost 2 bases, and 7 bases lay in between. The germline CDR1 and CDR2 sequences are MNHEY and SMNVEV (reference sequence). The CDR3 is 14 residues long.

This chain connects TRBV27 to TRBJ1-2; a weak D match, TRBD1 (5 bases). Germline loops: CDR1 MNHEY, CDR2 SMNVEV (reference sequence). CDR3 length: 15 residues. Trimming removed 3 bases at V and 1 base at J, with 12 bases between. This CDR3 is CASSLTVGLNYGYTF. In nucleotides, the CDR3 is TGTGCCAGCAGTTTGACAGTGGGTCTTAACTATGGCTACACCTTC.

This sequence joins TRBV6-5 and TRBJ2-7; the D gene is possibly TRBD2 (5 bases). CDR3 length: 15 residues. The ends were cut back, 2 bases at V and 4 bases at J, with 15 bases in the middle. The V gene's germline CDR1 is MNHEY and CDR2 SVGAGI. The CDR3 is CASSYPEEGCYEQYF. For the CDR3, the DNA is TGTGCCAGCAGTTACCCGGAGGAAGGGTGTTACGAGCAGTACTTC.

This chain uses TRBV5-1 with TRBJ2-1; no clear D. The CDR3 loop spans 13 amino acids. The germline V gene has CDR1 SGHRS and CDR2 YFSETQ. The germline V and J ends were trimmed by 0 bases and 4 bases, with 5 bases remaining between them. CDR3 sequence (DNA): TGCGCCAGCAGCTTGGTTAGGTACAATGAGCAGTTCTTC. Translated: CASSLVRYNEQFF. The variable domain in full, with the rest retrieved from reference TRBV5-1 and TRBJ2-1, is KAGVTQTPRYLIKTRGQQVTLSCSPISGHRSVSWYQQTPGQGLQFLFEYFSETQRNKGNFPGRFSGRQFSNSRSEMNVSTLELGDSALYLCASSLVRYNEQFFGPGTRLTVL.

CDR3 nucleotides: TGCGCCAGCATGAGACCTCGCCCAGATACGCAGTATTTT. This sequence encodes CASMRPRPDTQYF. V is TRBV10-2 and J is TRBJ2-3; no clear D gene. Trimming stripped 7 bases from V and 4 bases from J, with 12 bases between. The V gene's germline CDR1 is WSHSY and CDR2 SAAADI. This CDR3 is built from 13 residues.

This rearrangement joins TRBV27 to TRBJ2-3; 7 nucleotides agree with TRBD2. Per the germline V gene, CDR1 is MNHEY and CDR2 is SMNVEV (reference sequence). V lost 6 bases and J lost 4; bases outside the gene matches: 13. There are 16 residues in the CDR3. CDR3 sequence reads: CASRLALAPDPDTQYF. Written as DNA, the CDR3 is TGTGCCAGCAGACTAGCACTAGCGCCTGATCCAGATACGCAGTATTTT.

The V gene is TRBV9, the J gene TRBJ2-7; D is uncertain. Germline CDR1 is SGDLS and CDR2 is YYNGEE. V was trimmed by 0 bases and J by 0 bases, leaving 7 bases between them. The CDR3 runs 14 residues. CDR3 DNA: TGTGCCAGCAGCGTAGGGGCTAACTCCTACGAGCAGTACTTC. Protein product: CASSVGANSYEQYF.

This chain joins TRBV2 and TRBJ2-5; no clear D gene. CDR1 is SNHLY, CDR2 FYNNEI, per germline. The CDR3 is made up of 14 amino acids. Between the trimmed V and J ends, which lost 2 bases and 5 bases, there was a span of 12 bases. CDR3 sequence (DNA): TGTGCCAGCAGTGAACGGTACACCAGTGAGACCCAGTACTTC. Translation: CASSERYTSETQYF.

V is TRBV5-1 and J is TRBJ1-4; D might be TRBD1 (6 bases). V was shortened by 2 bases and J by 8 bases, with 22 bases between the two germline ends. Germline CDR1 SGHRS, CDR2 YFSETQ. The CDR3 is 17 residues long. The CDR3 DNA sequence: TGCGCCAGCAGCTTCTCGGGGGCCTATTCAAATTCCGAAAAACTGTTTTTT. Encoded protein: CASSFSGAYSNSEKLFF.

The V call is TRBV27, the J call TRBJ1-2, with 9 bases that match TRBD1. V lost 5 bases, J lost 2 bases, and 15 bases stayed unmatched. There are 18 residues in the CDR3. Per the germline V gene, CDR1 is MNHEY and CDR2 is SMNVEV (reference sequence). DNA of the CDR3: TGTGCCAGCAGTCGCTTAGGGACAGGGCAATCAGAGAACTATGGCTACACCTTC. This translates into CASSRLGTGQSENYGYTF.

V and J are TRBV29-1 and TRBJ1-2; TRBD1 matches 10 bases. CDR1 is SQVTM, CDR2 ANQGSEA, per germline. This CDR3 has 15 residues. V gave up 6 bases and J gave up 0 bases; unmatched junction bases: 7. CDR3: CSVGDRGAPNYGYTF. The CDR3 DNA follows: TGCAGCGTGGGGGACAGGGGAGCACCTAACTATGGCTACACCTTC.

The CDR3 nucleotides are TGTGCCAGCAGCATCTTTAGCGGAACCACAGATACGCAGTATTTT. This encodes CASSIFSGTTDTQYF. The rearrangement links TRBV14 to TRBJ2-3; possible D gene TRBD2, 6 bases. Germline CDR1 SGHDN, CDR2 FVKESK. This CDR3 is 15 amino acids long. V was pared by 5 bases and J by 2 bases, with 14 bases between.

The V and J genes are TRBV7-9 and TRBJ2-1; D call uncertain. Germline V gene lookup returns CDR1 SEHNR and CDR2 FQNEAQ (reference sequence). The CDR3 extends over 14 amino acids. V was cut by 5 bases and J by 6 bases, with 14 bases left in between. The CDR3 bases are TGTGCCAGCAGCCCCCCGGTAGCTATCAATGAGCAGTTCTTC. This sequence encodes CASSPPVAINEQFF.

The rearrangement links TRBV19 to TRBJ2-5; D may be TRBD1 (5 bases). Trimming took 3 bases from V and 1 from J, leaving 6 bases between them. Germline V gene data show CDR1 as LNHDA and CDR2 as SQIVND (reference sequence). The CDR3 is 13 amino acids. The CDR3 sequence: CASSIDSQETQYF. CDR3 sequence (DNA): TGTGCCAGTAGTATCGACAGCCAAGAGACCCAGTACTTC.

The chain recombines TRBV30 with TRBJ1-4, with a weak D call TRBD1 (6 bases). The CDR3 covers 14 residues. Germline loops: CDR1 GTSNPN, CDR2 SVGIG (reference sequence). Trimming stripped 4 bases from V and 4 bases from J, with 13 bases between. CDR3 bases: TGTGCCTGGACCATGACAGGCCTTAATGAAAAACTGTTTTTT. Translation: CAWTMTGLNEKLFF. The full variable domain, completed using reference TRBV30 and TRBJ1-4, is SQTIHQWPATLVQPVGSPLSLECTVEGTSNPNLYWYRQAAGRGLQLLFYSVGIGQISSEVPQNLSASRPQDRQFILSSKKLLLSDSGFYLCAWTMTGLNEKLFFGSGTQLSVL.

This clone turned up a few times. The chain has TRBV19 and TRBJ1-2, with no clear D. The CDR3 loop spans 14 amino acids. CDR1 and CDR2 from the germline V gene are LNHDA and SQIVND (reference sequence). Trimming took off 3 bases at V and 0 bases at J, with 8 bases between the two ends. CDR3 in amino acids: CASSMGRANYGYTF. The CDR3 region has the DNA TGTGCCAGTAGTATGGGGAGAGCTAACTATGGCTACACCTTC.

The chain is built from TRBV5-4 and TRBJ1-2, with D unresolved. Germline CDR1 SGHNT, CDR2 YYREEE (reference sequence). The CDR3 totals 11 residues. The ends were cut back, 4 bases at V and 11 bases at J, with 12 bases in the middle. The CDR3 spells CASSTITVYTF. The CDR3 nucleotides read TGTGCCAGCAGCACCATCACGGTATACACCTTC. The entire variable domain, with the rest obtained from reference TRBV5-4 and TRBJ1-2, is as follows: ETGVTQSPTHLIKTRGQQVTLRCSSQSGHNTVSWYQQALGQGPQFIFQYYREEENGRGNFPPRFSGLQFPNYSSELNVNALELDDSALYLCASSTITVYTFGSGTRLTVV.

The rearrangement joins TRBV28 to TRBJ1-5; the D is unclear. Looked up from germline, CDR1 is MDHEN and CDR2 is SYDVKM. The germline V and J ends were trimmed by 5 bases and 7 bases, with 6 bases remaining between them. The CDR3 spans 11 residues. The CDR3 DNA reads TGTGCCAGCAGTAGGAGGCAGCCCCAGCATTTT. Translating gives CASSRRQPQHF.

In DNA form, the CDR3 reads TGTGCCAGCAGATGGACAGGGTCCATCGAGCAGTACTTC. Residues: CASRWTGSIEQYF. J is TRBJ2-7 and V is TRBV6-5, with 8 bases aligning to TRBD1. The trim removed 6 bases at V and 6 bases at J, leaving 7 bases unmatched. From germline, CDR1 is MNHEY and CDR2 SVGAGI. The CDR3 runs to 13 residues.

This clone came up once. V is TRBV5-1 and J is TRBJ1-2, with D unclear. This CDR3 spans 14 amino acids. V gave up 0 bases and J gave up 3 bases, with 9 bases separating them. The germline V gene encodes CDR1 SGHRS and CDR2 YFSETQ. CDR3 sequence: CASSLANGHYGYTF. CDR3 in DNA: TGCGCCAGCAGCTTGGCCAACGGTCACTATGGCTACACCTTC.

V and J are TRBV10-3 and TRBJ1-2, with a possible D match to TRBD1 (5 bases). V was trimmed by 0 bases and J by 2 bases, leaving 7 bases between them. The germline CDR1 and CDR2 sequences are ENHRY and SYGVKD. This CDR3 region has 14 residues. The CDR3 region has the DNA TGTGCCATCAGTGAGTCGTGGACAAACTATGGCTACACCTTC. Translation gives CAISESWTNYGYTF.

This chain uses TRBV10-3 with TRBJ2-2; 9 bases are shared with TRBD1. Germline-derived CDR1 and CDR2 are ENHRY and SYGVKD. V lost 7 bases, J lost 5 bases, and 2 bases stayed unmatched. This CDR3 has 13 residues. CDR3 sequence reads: CAIMTGGTGELFF. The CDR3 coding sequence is TGTGCCATCATGACAGGGGGGACCGGGGAGCTGTTTTTT.